This T cell receptor beta chain was sequenced during a study of Graves' ophthalmopathy and Graves' hyperthyroidism. General observations from the study: A majority of expanded thyroid clonotypes exceeding 0.001 frequency were likewise present in blood.

V was pared by 2 bases and J by 4 bases, with 17 bases between. CDR1 MNHEY and CDR2 SVGAGI come from the germline V gene. The CDR3 covers 16 residues. Pregnant or lactating patients and those with other autoimmune diseases or uncontrolled infections were excluded. What supplied the PBMCs was 10 ml of fresh peripheral blood. In the case of this clonotype: Its matching antigen is unknown.

Scientists amplified the TCR beta CDR3 regions from RNA transcripts. In the first round, RT-PCR was carried out with HTBI primers, and a multiplex PCR formed the second round. TCRdb reprocessed the multiplex PCR reads via MiXCR and lists one record per CDR3 protein. Here the sample spans about 620,000 distinct CDR3 sequences, 20% to 25% being singletons. The specimen sequenced was peripheral blood. This chain links TRBV6-5 with TRBJ1-2; D is perhaps TRBD1 (5 bases). The receptor was isolated from a woman younger than 30 with stable Graves' hyperthyroidism. Some clones in this sample may be carry-over from other donors' samples. The CDR3 reads CASSYNQGRSSYGYTF. As DNA, the CDR3 is TGTGCCAGCAGTTACAACCAGGGCCGATCGAGCTATGGCTACACCTTC.